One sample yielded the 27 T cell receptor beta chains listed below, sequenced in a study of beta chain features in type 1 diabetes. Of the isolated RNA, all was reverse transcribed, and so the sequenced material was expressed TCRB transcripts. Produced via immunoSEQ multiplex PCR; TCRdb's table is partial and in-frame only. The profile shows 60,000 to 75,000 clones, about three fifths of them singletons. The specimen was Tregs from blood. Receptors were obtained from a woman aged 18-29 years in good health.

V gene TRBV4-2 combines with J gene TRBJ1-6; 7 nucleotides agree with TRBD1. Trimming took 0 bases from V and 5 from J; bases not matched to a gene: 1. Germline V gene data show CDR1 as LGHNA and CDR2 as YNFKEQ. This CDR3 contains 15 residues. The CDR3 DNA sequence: TGTGCCAGCAGCCAAGAGGGACAGAATAATTCACCCCTCCACTTT. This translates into CASSQEGQNNSPLHF.

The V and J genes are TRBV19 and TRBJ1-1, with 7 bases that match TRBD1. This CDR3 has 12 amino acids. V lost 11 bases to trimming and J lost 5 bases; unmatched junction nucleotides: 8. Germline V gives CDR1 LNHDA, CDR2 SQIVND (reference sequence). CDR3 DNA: TGTGCCTCCCAGGGGGGAAGAACTGAAGCTTTCTTT. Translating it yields CASQGGRTEAFF.

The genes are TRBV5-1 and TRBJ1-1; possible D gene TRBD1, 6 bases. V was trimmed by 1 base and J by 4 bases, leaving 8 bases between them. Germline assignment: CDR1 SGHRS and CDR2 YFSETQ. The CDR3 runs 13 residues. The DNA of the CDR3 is TGCGCCAGCAGCTTGACAGGGTCCACTGAAGCTTTCTTT. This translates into CASSLTGSTEAFF.

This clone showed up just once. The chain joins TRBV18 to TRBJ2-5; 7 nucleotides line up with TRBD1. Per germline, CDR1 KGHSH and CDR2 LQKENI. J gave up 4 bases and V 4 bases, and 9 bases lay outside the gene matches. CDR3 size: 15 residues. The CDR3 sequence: CASSLITGAGETQYF. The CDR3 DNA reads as TGTGCCAGCTCACTCATCACAGGGGCTGGAGAGACCCAGTACTTC.

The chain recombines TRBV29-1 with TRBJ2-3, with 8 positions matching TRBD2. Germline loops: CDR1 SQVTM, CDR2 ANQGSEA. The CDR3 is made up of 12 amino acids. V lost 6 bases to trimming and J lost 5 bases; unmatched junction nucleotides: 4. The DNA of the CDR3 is TGCAGCGTGATGACTAGCGTAGATACGCAGTATTTT. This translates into CSVMTSVDTQYF.

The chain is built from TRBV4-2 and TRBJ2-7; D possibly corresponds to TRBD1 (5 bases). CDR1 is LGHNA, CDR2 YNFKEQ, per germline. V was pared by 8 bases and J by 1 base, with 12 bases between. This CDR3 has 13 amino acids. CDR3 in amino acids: CASGTTGSYEQYF. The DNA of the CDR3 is TGTGCCAGCGGAACAACAGGATCCTACGAGCAGTACTTC.

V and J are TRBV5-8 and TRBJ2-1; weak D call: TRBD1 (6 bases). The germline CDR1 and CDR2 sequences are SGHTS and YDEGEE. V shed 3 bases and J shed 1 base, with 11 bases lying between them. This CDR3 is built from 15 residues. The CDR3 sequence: CASSSGRGSYNEQFF. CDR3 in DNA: TGTGCCAGCAGCTCGGGCAGGGGATCCTACAATGAGCAGTTCTTC.

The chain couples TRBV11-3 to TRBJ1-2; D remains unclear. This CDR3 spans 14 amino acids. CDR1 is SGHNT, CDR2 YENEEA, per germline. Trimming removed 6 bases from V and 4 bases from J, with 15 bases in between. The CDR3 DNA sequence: TGTGCCAGCAGTCCGGGGTTCGAGGGCTATGGCTACACCTTC. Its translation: CASSPGFEGYGYTF.

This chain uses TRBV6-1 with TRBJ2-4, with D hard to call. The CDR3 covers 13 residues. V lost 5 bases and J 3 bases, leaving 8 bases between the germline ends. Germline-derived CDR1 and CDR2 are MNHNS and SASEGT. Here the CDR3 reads CASSLYSKNIQYF. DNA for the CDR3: TGTGCCAGCAGTCTCTACAGCAAAAACATTCAGTACTTC.

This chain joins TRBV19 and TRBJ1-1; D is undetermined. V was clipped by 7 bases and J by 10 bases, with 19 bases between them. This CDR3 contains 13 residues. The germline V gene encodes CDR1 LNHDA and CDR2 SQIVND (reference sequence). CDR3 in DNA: TGTGCCAGTACCGCCCCCCGGGTTTGGCCAGCTTTCTTT. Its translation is CASTAPRVWPAFF.

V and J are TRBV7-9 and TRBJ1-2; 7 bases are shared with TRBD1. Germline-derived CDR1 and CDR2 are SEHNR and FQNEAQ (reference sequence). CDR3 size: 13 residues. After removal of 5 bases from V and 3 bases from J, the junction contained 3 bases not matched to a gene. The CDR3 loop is CASSITGDYGYTF. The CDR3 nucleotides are TGTGCCAGCAGCATTACAGGGGACTATGGCTACACCTTC.

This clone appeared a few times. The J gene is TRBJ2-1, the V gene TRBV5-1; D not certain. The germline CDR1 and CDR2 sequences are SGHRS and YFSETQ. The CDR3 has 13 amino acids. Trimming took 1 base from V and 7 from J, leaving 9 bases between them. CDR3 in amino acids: CASSLPYKNEQFF. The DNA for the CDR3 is TGCGCCAGCAGCTTGCCATACAAGAATGAGCAGTTCTTC.

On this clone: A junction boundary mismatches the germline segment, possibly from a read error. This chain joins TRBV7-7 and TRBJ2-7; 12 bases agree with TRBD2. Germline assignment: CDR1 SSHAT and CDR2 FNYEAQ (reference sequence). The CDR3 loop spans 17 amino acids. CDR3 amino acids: CASSMQPGLAGLGEQYF. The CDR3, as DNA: TGTGCTAGCAGCATGCAACCCGGACTAGCGGGACTAGGCGAGCAGTACTTC.

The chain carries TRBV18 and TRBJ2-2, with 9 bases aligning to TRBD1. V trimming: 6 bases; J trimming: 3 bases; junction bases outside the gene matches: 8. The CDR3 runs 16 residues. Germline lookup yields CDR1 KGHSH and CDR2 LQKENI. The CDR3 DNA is TGTGCCAGCTCCCGAGGACAGGGGAAGTACACCGGGGAGCTGTTTTTT. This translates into CASSRGQGKYTGELFF. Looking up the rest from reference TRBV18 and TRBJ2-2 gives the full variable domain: NAGVMQNPRHLVRRRGQEARLRCSPMKGHSHVYWYRQLPEEGLKFMVYLQKENIIDESGMPKERFSAEFPKEGPSILRIQQVVRGDSAAYFCASSRGQGKYTGELFFGEGSRLTVL.

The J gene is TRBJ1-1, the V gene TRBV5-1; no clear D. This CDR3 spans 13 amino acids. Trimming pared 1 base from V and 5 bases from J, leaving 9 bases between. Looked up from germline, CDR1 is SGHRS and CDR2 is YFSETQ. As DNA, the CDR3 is TGCGCCAGCAGCTTGATCTCGGGAACTGAAGCTTTCTTT. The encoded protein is CASSLISGTEAFF.

The CDR3 protein is CSVEDWRSAEAFF. CDR3 in DNA: TGCAGCGTTGAAGATTGGAGATCGGCTGAAGCTTTCTTT. V usage is TRBV29-1 and J usage is TRBJ1-1; no reliable D call. V dropped 0 bases and J dropped 6 bases, with 11 bases sitting between them. The germline V gene encodes CDR1 SQVTM and CDR2 ANQGSEA. This CDR3 spans 13 amino acids.

The CDR3 DNA reads as TGTGCCATCAGTGTAGCGGGGCTGAACACCGGGGAGCTGTTTTTT. Translation: CAISVAGLNTGELFF. J is TRBJ2-2 and V is TRBV10-3; TRBD2 matches at 8 bases. Germline loops: CDR1 ENHRY, CDR2 SYGVKD. The V segment lost 4 bases and the J segment 1 base; nucleotides outside the gene matches: 2. The CDR3 spans 15 residues.

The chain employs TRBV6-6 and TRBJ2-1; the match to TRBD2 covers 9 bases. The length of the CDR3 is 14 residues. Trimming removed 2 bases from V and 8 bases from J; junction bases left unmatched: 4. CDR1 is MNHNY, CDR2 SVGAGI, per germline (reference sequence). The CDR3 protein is CASSYGTSNYEQFF. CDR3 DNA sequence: TGTGCCAGCAGTTACGGGACTAGCAATTATGAGCAGTTCTTC.

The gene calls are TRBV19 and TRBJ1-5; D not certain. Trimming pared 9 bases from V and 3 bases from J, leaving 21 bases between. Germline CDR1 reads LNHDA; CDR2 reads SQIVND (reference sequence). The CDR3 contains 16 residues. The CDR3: CASDNMARMNNQPQHF. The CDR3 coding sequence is TGTGCCAGCGACAACATGGCTCGAATGAACAATCAGCCCCAGCATTTT.

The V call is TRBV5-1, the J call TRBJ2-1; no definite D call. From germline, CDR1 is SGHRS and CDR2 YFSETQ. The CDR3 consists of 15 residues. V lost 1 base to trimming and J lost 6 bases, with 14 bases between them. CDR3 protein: CASSLQVRSRNEQFF. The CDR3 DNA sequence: TGCGCCAGCAGCTTGCAGGTCCGAAGTCGCAATGAGCAGTTCTTC.

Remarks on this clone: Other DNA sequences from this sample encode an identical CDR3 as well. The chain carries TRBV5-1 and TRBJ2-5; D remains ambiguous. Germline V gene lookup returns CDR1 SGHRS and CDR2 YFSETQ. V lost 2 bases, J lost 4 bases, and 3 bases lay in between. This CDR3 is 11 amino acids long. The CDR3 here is CASSFGETQYF. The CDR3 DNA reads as TGCGCCAGCAGCTTCGGAGAGACCCAGTACTTC.

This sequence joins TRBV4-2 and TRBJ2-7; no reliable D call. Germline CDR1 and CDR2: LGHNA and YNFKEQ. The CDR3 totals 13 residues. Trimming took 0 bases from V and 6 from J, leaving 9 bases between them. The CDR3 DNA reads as TGTGCCAGCAGCCAAGATGTAAGAGGCGAGCAGTACTTC. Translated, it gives CASSQDVRGEQYF.

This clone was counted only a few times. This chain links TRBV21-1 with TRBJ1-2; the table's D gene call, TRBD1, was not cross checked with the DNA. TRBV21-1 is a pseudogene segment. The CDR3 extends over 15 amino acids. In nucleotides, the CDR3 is TGTGCCAGCAGCAAAGATCACAGTTATAAGGATGGCTACACCTTC. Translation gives CASSKDHSYKDGYTF.

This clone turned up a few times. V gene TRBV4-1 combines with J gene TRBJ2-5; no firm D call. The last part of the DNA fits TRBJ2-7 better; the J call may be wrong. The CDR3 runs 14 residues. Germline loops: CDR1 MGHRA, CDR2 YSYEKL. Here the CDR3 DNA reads TGCGCCAGCAGCCAAGACTTCCAGAACTACGAGCAGTACTTC. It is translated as CASSQDFQNYEQYF.

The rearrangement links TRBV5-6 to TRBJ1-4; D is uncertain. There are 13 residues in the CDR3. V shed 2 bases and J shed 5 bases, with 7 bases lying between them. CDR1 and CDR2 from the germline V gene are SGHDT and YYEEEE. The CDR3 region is CASSFTANEKLFF. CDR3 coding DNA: TGTGCCAGCAGCTTCACAGCAAATGAAAAACTGTTTTTT.

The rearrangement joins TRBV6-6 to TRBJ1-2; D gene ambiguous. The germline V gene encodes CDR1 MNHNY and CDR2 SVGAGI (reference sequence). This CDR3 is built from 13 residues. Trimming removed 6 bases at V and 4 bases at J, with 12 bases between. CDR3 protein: CASSSNALYGYTF. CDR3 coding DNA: TGTGCCAGCAGCTCTAACGCCCTCTATGGCTACACCTTC.

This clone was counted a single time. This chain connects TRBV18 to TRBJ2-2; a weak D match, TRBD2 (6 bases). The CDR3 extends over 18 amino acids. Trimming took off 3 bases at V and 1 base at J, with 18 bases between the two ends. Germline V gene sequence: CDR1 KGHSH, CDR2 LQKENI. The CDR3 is CASSPRRRESWNTGELFF. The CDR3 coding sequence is TGTGCCAGCTCACCCCGAAGGAGGGAAAGTTGGAACACCGGGGAGCTGTTTTTT.